Each of the 3 T cell receptor beta chains below was sequenced from the same sample in a study of long-term antiretroviral therapy in people with HIV. Version v3.0 of the immunoSEQ assay ran at survey level. TCRdb keeps only in-frame clones here, not all; method: immunoSEQ multiplex PCR. There are approximately 35,000 clones in the sample; approximately 85% occur only once, and roughly 10% lies in the top ten. This sample comprised unsorted PBMCs, obtained 2.2 years after starting antiretroviral therapy. These receptors all come from a young man with HIV.

V is TRBV2 and J is TRBJ2-2; 10 nucleotides match TRBD2. J gave up 5 bases and V 6 bases, and 9 bases lay outside the gene matches. Germline values: CDR1 SNHLY, CDR2 FYNNEI. The CDR3 length is 16 residues. CDR3 residues: CASSPQAGGPTGELFF. CDR3 sequence (DNA): TGTGCCAGCAGCCCCCAAGCGGGGGGGCCGACCGGGGAGCTGTTTTTT.

The count of this clone is one. The rearrangement links TRBV18 to TRBJ2-5; TRBD1 agrees at 9 bases. Germline CDR1 KGHSH, CDR2 LQKENI. This CDR3 is 17 amino acids long. The V gene end was trimmed by 3 bases and the J gene end by 5 bases; junction bases not matched to a gene: 13. Here the CDR3 DNA reads TGTGCCAGCTCACCGATCCCCGGGACAGGGCTTTCGGAGACCCAGTACTTC. Protein: CASSPIPGTGLSETQYF.

The CDR3, as DNA: TGTGCCAGCAGTTTGCTCGGACAGGGAGTTGCTTTCTTT. This translates into CASSLLGQGVAFF. V usage is TRBV27 and J usage is TRBJ1-1, with 8 bases matching TRBD1. Per the germline V gene, CDR1 is MNHEY and CDR2 is SMNVEV (reference sequence). The CDR3 covers 13 residues. V was clipped by 3 bases and J by 11 bases; unmatched bases: 8.